One sample yielded the 25 T cell receptor beta chains listed below, sequenced in a study of blood T cell repertoires in COVID-19. Repertoires were generated with immunoSEQ multiplex PCR, while TCRdb's copy carries only in-frame clones and drops some. The table includes approximately 50,000 clones, 79% detected once. Sequenced material: peripheral blood. The receptors stem from a man between 65 and 80 years old with acute or convalescent COVID-19.

V gene TRBV9 combines with J gene TRBJ2-3, with TRBD2 as a possible D gene (5 bases). The CDR3 length is 16 residues. The V end was cut by 1 base, the J end by 3 bases, with 15 bases between. Germline lookup yields CDR1 SGDLS and CDR2 YYNGEE. DNA for the CDR3: TGTGCCAGCAGCGTACGGTCTCGGGGAGAGACAGATACGCAGTATTTT. As protein: CASSVRSRGETDTQYF. Based on the CDR3 plus reference TRBV9 and TRBJ2-3, the full variable domain is DSGVTQTPKHLITATGQRVTLRCSPRSGDLSVYWYQQSLDQGLQFLIQYYNGEERAKGNILERFSAQQFPDLHSELNLSSLELGDSALYFCASSVRSRGETDTQYFGPGTRLTVL.

The J gene is TRBJ2-5, the V gene TRBV10-1; 13 nucleotides line up with TRBD2. The CDR3 contains 15 residues. CDR1 is WNHNN and CDR2 is SYGVQD in the germline V gene (reference sequence). V trimming: 6 bases; J trimming: 2 bases; junction bases outside the gene matches: 3. DNA of the CDR3: TGCGCCAGCAGCGTGGGACTAGCGGGACAAGAGACCCAGTACTTC. This gives the protein CASSVGLAGQETQYF.

V and J are TRBV6-5 and TRBJ1-1; D is unclear. CDR1 MNHEY and CDR2 SVGAGI come from the germline V gene. There are 11 residues in the CDR3. Trimming took 7 bases from V and 2 from J, leaving 5 bases between them. The CDR3 sequence: CASTKNTEAFF. In nucleotides, the CDR3 is TGTGCCAGCACCAAAAACACTGAAGCTTTCTTT.

V usage is TRBV4-1 and J usage is TRBJ2-2, with 16 nucleotides matching TRBD2. The CDR3 totals 19 residues. Per germline, CDR1 MGHRA and CDR2 YSYEKL. The V segment lost 4 bases and the J segment 11 bases; nucleotides outside the gene matches: 16. CDR3 in amino acids: CASSRSGTSGGAAFKELFF. The DNA for the CDR3 is TGCGCCAGCAGCCGCTCCGGGACTAGCGGGGGGGCCGCCTTTAAAGAGCTGTTTTTT.

The gene calls are TRBV7-2 and TRBJ2-5; no firm D call. CDR3 length: 17 residues. Germline CDR1 reads SGHTA; CDR2 reads FQGNSA. V lost 2 bases, J lost 0 bases, and 16 bases lay in between. The DNA for the CDR3 is TGTGCCAGCAGCTTAAACGGTCCTAACTACCACCAAGAGACCCAGTACTTC. Its protein is CASSLNGPNYHQETQYF.

The chain couples TRBV6-4 to TRBJ2-3; a weak D match, TRBD2 (6 bases). Germline V gene sequence: CDR1 MRHNA, CDR2 SNTAGT. With 5 bases removed from V and 2 bases from J, the gap between germline ends came to 11 bases. The CDR3 spans 14 residues. The CDR3 protein is CASSRAGNTDTQYF. In DNA, the CDR3 is TGTGCCAGCAGTCGGGCGGGAAACACAGATACGCAGTATTTT.

The V call is TRBV11-2, the J call TRBJ1-1; D is unresolved. The V gene's germline CDR1 is SGHAT and CDR2 FQNNGV. The ends were cut back, 0 bases at V and 3 bases at J, with 11 bases in the middle. The CDR3 length is 15 residues. The CDR3 spells CASSLEPGGHTEAFF. The CDR3 DNA reads TGTGCCAGCAGCTTAGAGCCAGGAGGACACACTGAAGCTTTCTTT. Using reference TRBV11-2 and TRBJ1-1 for the parts outside the CDR3, the full variable domain is EAGVAQSPRYKIIEKRQSVAFWCNPISGHATLYWYQQILGQGPKLLIQFQNNGVVDDSQLPKDRFSAERLKGVDSTLKIQPAKLEDSAVYLCASSLEPGGHTEAFFGQGTRLTVV.

The genes are TRBV3-1 (or the pseudogene TRBV3-2) and TRBJ1-6; 8 positions match TRBD1. This CDR3 contains 14 residues. V shed 4 bases and J 7 bases; nucleotides not matched to a gene: 3. Germline lookup yields CDR1 LGHDT and CDR2 YNNKEL (reference sequence). In DNA, the CDR3 is TGTGCCAGCAGCCTCGGACAGGGAAATTCACCCCTCCACTTT. Residues: CASSLGQGNSPLHF.

The CDR3 region is CASTKGATGSGNTIYF. Here the CDR3 DNA reads TGTGCCAGCACCAAGGGGGCCACAGGCTCTGGAAACACCATATATTTT. This chain joins TRBV11-2 and TRBJ1-3, with 7 bases aligning to TRBD1. CDR3 length: 16 amino acids. CDR1 and CDR2 from the germline V gene are SGHAT and FQNNGV. Trimming at V came to 7 bases and at J to 0 bases, leaving 9 bases not matched to a gene.

V usage is TRBV5-1 and J usage is TRBJ2-7; 7 positions agree with TRBD1. Germline CDR1 is SGHRS and CDR2 is YFSETQ. CDR3 size: 17 residues. V shed 3 bases and J 0 bases; nucleotides not matched to a gene: 12. CDR3 coding DNA: TGCGCCAGCAGCTCTTCATCCTGGACAGGTACCTCCTACGAGCAGTACTTC. It is translated as CASSSSSWTGTSYEQYF.

The chain carries TRBV28 and TRBJ1-1, with 7 positions matching TRBD1. Trimming cost V 4 bases and J 8 bases; bases outside gene matches: 7. The CDR3 spans 13 residues. Germline V gene sequence: CDR1 MDHEN, CDR2 SYDVKM. CDR3 amino acids: CASSSGQFFEAFF. The CDR3 DNA reads TGTGCCAGCAGTTCGGGACAGTTTTTCGAAGCTTTCTTT.

This clone was observed once. The rearrangement uses TRBV7-2 and TRBJ1-1; D might be TRBD1 (5 bases). Germline V lookup: CDR1 SGHTA, CDR2 FQGNSA. With 5 bases removed from V and 1 base from J, the gap between germline ends came to 8 bases. CDR3 length: 13 residues. This chain's CDR3 is CASSPGRNTEAFF. CDR3 bases: TGTGCCAGCAGCCCAGGGCGGAACACTGAAGCTTTCTTT.

This clone was counted a single time. This sequence joins TRBV7-2 and TRBJ2-5; D not resolved. The CDR3 is made up of 14 amino acids. V shed 1 base and J shed 1 base, with 7 bases lying between them. Germline V gene lookup returns CDR1 SGHTA and CDR2 FQGNSA. This chain's CDR3 is CASSLGLVQETQYF. In nucleotides, the CDR3 is TGTGCCAGCAGCTTAGGGCTAGTCCAAGAGACCCAGTACTTC.

This clone has only a few counts. The chain uses TRBV3-1 (or the pseudogene TRBV3-2) and TRBJ1-4, with a weak D call TRBD1 (6 bases). Per germline, CDR1 LGHDT and CDR2 YNNKEL (reference sequence). The CDR3 spans 13 residues. V lost 8 bases to trimming and J lost 8 bases, with 15 bases between them. DNA of the CDR3: TGTGCCAGCGACGCAGGGGTCGGGGAAAAACTGTTTTTT. It encodes CASDAGVGEKLFF.

This chain uses TRBV3-1 (or the pseudogene TRBV3-2) with TRBJ1-2; 10 bases are shared with TRBD1. CDR1 is LGHDT, CDR2 YNNKEL, per germline (reference sequence). The CDR3 contains 15 residues. V lost 3 bases, J lost 7 bases, and 8 bases stayed unmatched. The CDR3 bases are TGTGCCAGCAGCCACCAAGGACAGGGGGTTTCTGGCTACACCTTC. It specifies CASSHQGQGVSGYTF.

This chain joins TRBV5-4 and TRBJ2-1; 8 positions match TRBD1. After removal of 1 base from V and 7 bases from J, the junction contained 10 bases not matched to a gene. Germline V gene lookup returns CDR1 SGHNT and CDR2 YYREEE (reference sequence). The CDR3 is 16 residues long. In nucleotides, the CDR3 is TGTGCCAGCAGCTTGTTGTTGCAGGGGGCGGGGAATGAGCAGTTCTTC. The encoded protein is CASSLLLQGAGNEQFF.

The chain links TRBV5-1 to TRBJ2-7; 11 positions match TRBD1. Germline-derived CDR1 and CDR2 are SGHRS and YFSETQ. V dropped 4 bases and J dropped 5; count of bases not matched to a gene: 8. The CDR3 sequence is 15 residues long. Written as DNA, the CDR3 is TGCGCCAGCAGCCCGACCGGGACAGGGGGTCACGAGCAGTACTTC. This gives the protein CASSPTGTGGHEQYF.

The rearrangement links TRBV6-2 or TRBV6-3 to TRBJ2-1, with D possibly TRBD2 on 6 matching bases. The ends were cut back, 2 bases at V and 5 bases at J, with 19 bases in the middle. Germline assignment: CDR1 MNHEY and CDR2 SVGEGT. The CDR3 totals 17 residues. The CDR3: CASSYPPRRARNNEQFF. CDR3 DNA sequence: TGTGCCAGCAGTTACCCCCCAAGGAGGGCAAGGAACAATGAGCAGTTCTTC.

The rearrangement joins TRBV28 to TRBJ1-1; 7 bases agree with TRBD1. Trimming removed 6 bases from V and 3 bases from J; junction bases left unmatched: 7. Germline V gives CDR1 MDHEN, CDR2 SYDVKM. The CDR3 consists of 14 residues. The CDR3 is CASSLIRGDTEAFF. DNA for the CDR3: TGTGCCAGCAGCTTAATCAGGGGGGACACTGAAGCTTTCTTT.

V usage is TRBV7-9 and J usage is TRBJ1-1; weak D call: TRBD1 (6 bases). The CDR3 length is 14 residues. With 4 bases removed from V and 1 base from J, the gap between germline ends came to 10 bases. CDR1 is SEHNR, CDR2 FQNEAQ, per germline (reference sequence). The CDR3 nucleotides read TGTGCCAGCAGCTCGCAGGGGTGGAACACTGAAGCTTTCTTT. As protein: CASSSQGWNTEAFF.

The chain has TRBV5-1 and TRBJ2-3; perhaps TRBD2 as D (6 bases). This CDR3 contains 14 residues. V was shortened by 5 bases and J by 2 bases, with 12 bases between the two germline ends. The germline CDR1 and CDR2 sequences are SGHRS and YFSETQ. Here the CDR3 DNA reads TGCGCCAGCAGTTCAAGCGGGTACACAGATACGCAGTATTTT. Translation gives CASSSSGYTDTQYF.

The gene calls are TRBV6-5 and TRBJ2-7; 10 nucleotides align to TRBD1. CDR3 size: 14 residues. The J segment lost 5 bases and the V segment lost 6 bases, leaving 7 bases of the junction unmatched. Germline V lookup: CDR1 MNHEY, CDR2 SVGAGI. This chain's CDR3 is CASRLDRGRDEQYF. The CDR3 DNA sequence: TGTGCCAGCAGACTCGACAGGGGGCGCGACGAGCAGTACTTC.

Note on this clone: Distinct nucleotide sequences in the sample also encode this CDR3. CDR3 region: CASSIGRETQYF. CDR3 nucleotides: TGTGCCAGTAGTATAGGCAGGGAGACCCAGTACTTC. V is TRBV19 and J is TRBJ2-5; D is ambiguous. Germline V gives CDR1 LNHDA, CDR2 SQIVND (reference sequence). The CDR3 totals 12 residues. V lost 1 base and J lost 5, with 5 bases in between.

The chain employs TRBV11-3 and TRBJ2-1, with a tentative D call TRBD2 (6 bases). This CDR3 contains 14 residues. The V gene lost 4 bases and the J gene lost 9 bases, with 16 bases spanning the gap. Per the germline V gene, CDR1 is SGHNT and CDR2 is YENEEA. CDR3 amino acids: CASSSSTQGGEQFF. The DNA of the CDR3 is TGTGCCAGCAGCTCGTCCACCCAGGGAGGTGAGCAGTTCTTC.

V usage is TRBV7-8 and J usage is TRBJ2-3, with 8 bases identical to TRBD1. J gave up 2 bases and V 5 bases, and 6 bases lay outside the gene matches. The CDR3 sequence is 15 residues long. Germline V gene data show CDR1 as SGHVS and CDR2 as FQNEAQ. The DNA of the CDR3 is TGTGCCAGCAGCCCTCGACAGGGGCCCACAGATACGCAGTATTTT. It specifies CASSPRQGPTDTQYF.